The T cell receptor beta chain described here comes from a study of cytomegalovirus exposure and HLA in healthy donors. The PCR made use of 60 Vbeta and 13 Jbeta primers. Authors' analysis steps: Some 11 million of the 60 million to 80 million unique TCR beta chains counted in a later analysis were shared. Some clones are missing from TCRdb's copy, which holds only in-frame ones; the method was immunoSEQ multiplex PCR. V and J calls and clone size are given by that table; D and trimming were obtained from the DNA. The data show roughly 190,000 clones, with 75% to 80% seen just once and roughly 15% held by the top ten. The germline CDR1 and CDR2 sequences are SGHTS and YDEGEE. The CDR3 consists of 16 residues. With 4 bases removed from V and 4 bases from J, the gap between germline ends came to 15 bases.

V and J are TRBV5-8 and TRBJ2-6; D is perhaps TRBD2 (5 bases). The receptor was derived from a woman aged 25 to 39 in good health and CMV-seropositive. Material for sequencing was PBMCs. CDR3 residues: CASSPGITPGANVLTF. Written as DNA, the CDR3 is TGTGCCAGCAGCCCCGGGATAACCCCCGGGGCCAACGTCCTGACTTTC.